A single sample gave rise to the 12 T cell receptor beta chains below, sequenced in a study of blood T cell repertoires in COVID-19. The protocol was immunoSEQ multiplex PCR, while the TCRdb copy is restricted to in-frame clones and leaves out a portion. The profile covers hundreds of thousands of clones, with more than 75% appearing a single time and 2% to 2.5% taken by the ten largest. What was sequenced was PBMCs or T cells enriched from blood (not recorded which). Receptors were obtained from a woman aged 60-75 years in a cohort exposed to, infected with or recovered from COVID-19 (not recorded which).

This rearrangement joins TRBV28 to TRBJ2-1; TRBD2 agrees at 12 bases. Losses at the gene ends were 2 bases for V and 13 bases for J; bases not matched to a gene: 12. CDR3 length: 16 residues. Germline V gene data show CDR1 as MDHEN and CDR2 as SYDVKM. CDR3 residues: CASSLTQRLAGDPQFF. In nucleotides, the CDR3 is TGTGCCAGCAGTTTAACCCAAAGACTAGCGGGAGATCCCCAGTTCTTC.

This chain links TRBV7-2 with TRBJ2-1; 8 bases map to TRBD1. CDR1 SGHTA and CDR2 FQGNSA come from the germline V gene. CDR3 length equals 14 residues. With 5 bases clipped from V and 4 bases from J, the junction kept 4 bases outside the gene matches. CDR3 region: CASSHDRGYNEQFF. In DNA, the CDR3 is TGTGCCAGCAGCCACGACAGGGGTTACAATGAGCAGTTCTTC.

This chain joins TRBV11-3 and TRBJ1-1; D perhaps matches TRBD1 (6 bases). The CDR3 contains 17 residues. V shed 2 bases and J shed 1 base, with 17 bases lying between them. Germline-derived CDR1 and CDR2 are SGHNT and YENEEA. Here the CDR3 reads CASSLPPSTGENTEAFF. CDR3 DNA: TGTGCCAGCAGCTTACCCCCCTCGACAGGAGAGAACACTGAAGCTTTCTTT.

V and J are TRBV5-1 and TRBJ2-1; 7 bases are shared with TRBD2. The CDR3 runs to 14 residues. CDR1 is SGHRS, CDR2 YFSETQ, per germline. V shed 4 bases and J 7 bases; nucleotides not matched to a gene: 8. The CDR3: CASSRGRGANEQFF. The CDR3 DNA sequence: TGCGCCAGCAGCCGCGGGAGAGGGGCAAATGAGCAGTTCTTC.

V usage is TRBV28 and J usage is TRBJ1-3; D gene uncertain. The V and J ends lost 6 bases and 2 bases respectively, with 11 bases between them. The length of the CDR3 is 14 residues. The germline CDR1 and CDR2 sequences are MDHEN and SYDVKM. The CDR3 region is CASRPTGAGNTIYF. CDR3 sequence (DNA): TGTGCCAGCAGGCCGACCGGGGCTGGAAACACCATATATTTT.

The chain has TRBV18 and TRBJ2-2, with TRBD1 matching 9 bases. The V gene's germline CDR1 is KGHSH and CDR2 LQKENI. The CDR3 is 15 amino acids. Germline trimming cut 4 bases from V and 5 bases from J; bases unmatched to any gene: 5. The CDR3 reads CASSLDRGATGELFF. Here the CDR3 DNA reads TGTGCCAGCTCACTGGACAGGGGCGCTACCGGGGAGCTGTTTTTT.

The CDR3 DNA follows: TGTGCCAGCAGAGACGGGGGACAGGGGGTAGTCGAGCAGTACTTC. Encoded protein: CASRDGGQGVVEQYF. The chain is built from TRBV6-5 and TRBJ2-7; 11 bases fit TRBD1. CDR1 MNHEY and CDR2 SVGAGI come from the germline V gene. Germline trimming cut 6 bases from V and 6 bases from J; bases unmatched to any gene: 10. The CDR3 runs 15 residues.

Worth noting for this clone: Different DNA sequences within this sample yield the same CDR3. The chain uses TRBV7-2 and TRBJ1-5; TRBD1 might be the D (6 bases). Trimming cost V 0 bases and J 2 bases, with 8 bases left between them. The CDR3 length is 15 residues. CDR1 and CDR2 (germline): SGHTA, FQGNSA. CDR3 DNA: TGTGCCAGCAGCTTAGCAGGGGGGGGCAATCAGCCCCAGCATTTT. Translated: CASSLAGGGNQPQHF.

This clone was detected only a few times. CDR3 residues: CASSPSGQGIDEQFF. CDR3 DNA sequence: TGTGCCAGCTCACCGTCCGGGCAGGGGATCGATGAGCAGTTCTTC. This chain joins TRBV18 and TRBJ2-1, with D perhaps matching TRBD1 (6 bases). The V gene's germline CDR1 is KGHSH and CDR2 LQKENI. Trimming stripped 3 bases from V and 8 bases from J, with 17 bases between. This CDR3 has 15 residues.

This clone was detected only a few times. J is TRBJ2-1 and V is TRBV7-8; 11 bases match TRBD1. After removal of 3 bases from V and 9 bases from J, the junction contained 4 bases not matched to a gene. The CDR3 length is 14 residues. Germline V gene sequence: CDR1 SGHVS, CDR2 FQNEAQ. CDR3 in amino acids: CASSFGQGAGEQFF. CDR3 nucleotides: TGTGCCAGCAGCTTTGGACAGGGGGCCGGTGAGCAGTTCTTC.

In nucleotides, the CDR3 is TGTGCCAGCAAAGGACTAGCGGGACAAGAGACCCAGTACTTC. It is translated as CASKGLAGQETQYF. The chain recombines TRBV14 with TRBJ2-5; TRBD2 agrees at 12 bases. J was trimmed by 2 bases and V by 7 bases; bases with no gene match: 2. The CDR3 totals 14 residues. CDR1 is SGHDN and CDR2 is FVKESK in the germline V gene.

The V call is TRBV29-1, the J call TRBJ2-5; a weak D match, TRBD1 (5 bases). This CDR3 has 12 amino acids. Germline CDR1 SQVTM, CDR2 ANQGSEA. Between the trimmed V and J ends, which lost 4 bases and 5 bases, there was a span of 11 bases. Here the CDR3 DNA reads TGCAGCGTTGTGCCGACAGCGGAGACCCAGTACTTC. Its protein product is CSVVPTAETQYF.